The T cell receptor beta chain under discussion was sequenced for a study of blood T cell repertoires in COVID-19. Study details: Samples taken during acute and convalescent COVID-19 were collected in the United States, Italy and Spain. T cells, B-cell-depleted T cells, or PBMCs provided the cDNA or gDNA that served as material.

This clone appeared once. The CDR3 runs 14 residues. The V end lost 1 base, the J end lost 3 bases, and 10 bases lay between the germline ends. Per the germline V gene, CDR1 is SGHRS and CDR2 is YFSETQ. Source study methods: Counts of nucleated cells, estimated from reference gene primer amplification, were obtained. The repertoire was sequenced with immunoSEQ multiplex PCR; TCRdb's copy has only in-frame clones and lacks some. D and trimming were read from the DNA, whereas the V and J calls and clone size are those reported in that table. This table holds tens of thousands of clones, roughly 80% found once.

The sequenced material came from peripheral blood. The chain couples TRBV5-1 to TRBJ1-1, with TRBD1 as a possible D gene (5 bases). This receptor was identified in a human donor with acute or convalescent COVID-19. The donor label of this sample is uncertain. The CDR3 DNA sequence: TGCGCCAGCAGCTTGACAGGAGGGGACACTGAAGCTTTCTTT. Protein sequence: CASSLTGGDTEAFF.